This TCR beta chain is drawn from a study of cytomegalovirus exposure and HLA in healthy donors. Notes on the study in general: Follow-up analysis later connected one missense variant in DCLRE1C with trimming of TCR beta V- and J-genes. Diagnosis of cytomegalovirus status made by the classifier reportedly showed high specificity and sensitivity. Associated with cytomegalovirus, according to the listing, were around 160 TCR beta chains. Previously analyzed data showed that most TCR beta V segments were productive at a frequency of about 90% or about 30%.

CDR1 is MNHEY and CDR2 is SMNVEV in the germline V gene (reference sequence). The J segment lost 7 bases and the V segment lost 8 bases, leaving 12 bases of the junction unmatched. This CDR3 has 15 amino acids. As to this clone: Its specificity is unknown.

The PCR contained 60 Vbeta and 13 Jbeta primers. Profiled with immunoSEQ multiplex PCR; TCRdb holds only in-frame clones, not every one. The sample lists about 160,000 clones, 75% to 85% occurring once. The origin of this receptor is a woman under 30 in good health and CMV-seronegative. The chain uses TRBV27 and TRBJ2-2, with TRBD1 matching 8 bases. The sequenced sample consisted of PBMCs. In DNA form, the CDR3 reads TGTGCCAGCGGATATCGACAGGGGCGGAACGGGGAGCTGTTTTTT. Encoded protein: CASGYRQGRNGELFF.